The present T cell receptor beta chain was sequenced within a study of cytomegalovirus exposure and HLA in healthy donors. 60 Vbeta and 13 Jbeta primers were used in PCR. Produced via immunoSEQ multiplex PCR; TCRdb's table is partial and in-frame only. The sample has 55,000 to 80,000 clones, around 80% seen once. The receptor was isolated from a man aged 40-49 years in good health and CMV-seronegative. The sequenced sample was PBMCs.

CDR3 sequence reads: CASGLVGYKRGAYNEQFF. The CDR3 DNA is TGTGCTAGTGGTTTGGTAGGCTATAAACGGGGGGCTTACAATGAGCAGTTCTTC. This chain links TRBV12-5 with TRBJ2-1; D may be TRBD2 (7 bases). This CDR3 has 18 residues. V was cut by 0 bases and J by 4 bases, with 19 bases left in between. Germline CDR1 is LGHNT and CDR2 is FRNRAP.